One and the same sample provided the 8 T cell receptor beta chains below, sequenced in a study of regulatory T cells in long-lasting Graves disease (dated by TCRdb to the early 2020s). Receptor libraries were prepared by multiplex PCR. Data came from an Illumina HiSeq 4000. CDR3 regions were amplified by Arm-PCR with iRepertoire HTBI primers to construct TCR beta libraries. TCRdb cleaned the public reads at Q25 with fastp, built clones with MiXCR and kept in-frame beta chains. Rows are combined by CDR3 protein, so each entry shows the most common genes and DNA. In all, the sample holds 350,000 to 450,000 distinct CDR3 sequences, and approximately 15% of those were seen once. In total, the top ten clones hold about 7.8% of the sample. In light of the paper, this sample's time point label describes: newly diagnosed GD, antithyroid drugs for less than 3 months. For both TCR sequencing and RNA sequencing, RNA was extracted from PBMCs in TRIzol.

The sample was also reused in another study, on T cells in Graves' hyperthyroidism and ophthalmopathy.

The sample in question was peripheral blood mononuclear cells (PBMCs), obtained at new diagnosis, from a patient treated with antithyroid drugs. The source is a woman aged 40 to 50 with Graves disease. Donor details come from another sample of the same person, matched by shared clones.

This clonotype showed up many times. The V gene is TRBV20-1, the J gene TRBJ2-5, with TRBD2 matching over 10 bases. CDR1 and CDR2 from the germline V gene are DFQATT and SNEGSKA (reference sequence). CDR3 length equals 16 residues. The trim removed 1 base at V and 5 bases at J, leaving 10 bases unmatched. The CDR3 DNA sequence: TGCAGTGCTAGAGTCGCTAGCGGGAGCGCTCGGGAGACCCAGTACTTC. As protein: CSARVASGSARETQYF.

This clonotype was counted many times. V usage is TRBV10-3 and J usage is TRBJ2-7; possible D gene TRBD1, 5 bases. The CDR3 is 13 residues long. Germline-derived CDR1 and CDR2 are ENHRY and SYGVKD. Trimming shortened V by 9 bases and J by 2 bases, and 14 bases separated the two germline ends. The CDR3 DNA reads TGTGCCATTGGTTCCCTGGGGCCCTACGAGCAGTACTTC. Translation gives CAIGSLGPYEQYF.

There are many counts of this clonotype. This chain connects TRBV30 to TRBJ2-7; no reliable D call. V lost 0 bases and J lost 3, with 12 bases in between. Germline V CDR1 and CDR2: GTSNPN, SVGIG (reference sequence). CDR3 length: 14 residues. CDR3 sequence (DNA): TGTGCCTGGAGTGTACAAGGGTACGGCTACGAGCAGTACTTC. This sequence encodes CAWSVQGYGYEQYF.

About this clonotype: At one end, the junction sequence differs from germline, possibly due to a read error. This rearrangement joins TRBV28 to TRBJ2-2; perhaps TRBD2 as D (5 bases). The CDR3 runs 15 residues. Germline V CDR1 and CDR2: MDHEN, SYDVKM. The CDR3 nucleotides are TGTGCCAGCAGTTTATTTAGGATGAACACCGGGAAGCTGTTTTTT. Protein product: CASSLFRMNTGKLFF.

This clonotype occurred a few times. J is TRBJ2-1 and V is TRBV6-2 or TRBV6-3; D not certain. The CDR3 loop spans 14 amino acids. Germline-derived CDR1 and CDR2 are MNHEY and SVGEGT. Trimming stripped 3 bases from V and 5 bases from J, with 11 bases between. The CDR3 loop reads CASSYFGFHNEQFF. CDR3 coding DNA: TGTGCCAGCAGTTATTTCGGGTTCCACAATGAGCAGTTCTTC.

In this sample, this clonotype turned up many times. The rearrangement uses TRBV11-2 and TRBJ2-7, with D maybe TRBD1 (5 bases). Germline CDR1 SGHAT, CDR2 FQNNGV. The CDR3 runs to 17 residues. V was shortened by 2 bases and J by 5 bases, with 22 bases between the two germline ends. In DNA, the CDR3 is TGTGCCAGCAGCTTACTAATGGTCAATAGGGGCGTGGACGAGCAGTACTTC. As protein: CASSLLMVNRGVDEQYF.

This clonotype was seen at least ten times. The chain couples TRBV28 to TRBJ2-3; tentative D call: TRBD1 (6 bases). The CDR3 loop spans 14 amino acids. Germline V lookup: CDR1 MDHEN, CDR2 SYDVKM. V lost 4 bases and J 2 bases, leaving 10 bases between the germline ends. CDR3 region: CASSSTGFTDTQYF. In DNA form, the CDR3 reads TGTGCCAGCAGTTCTACAGGGTTCACAGATACGCAGTATTTT.

This clonotype was recorded many times. One end of the junction varies from germline; a read error may be responsible. This chain links TRBV28 with TRBJ2-2; possibly TRBD2 for D (6 bases). The CDR3 has 15 amino acids. The germline V gene encodes CDR1 MDHEN and CDR2 SYDVKM. The CDR3, as DNA: TGTGCCAGCAGTTTGGGGGGACCGAACGCCGGGGAGCTGTTTTTT. Amino acid sequence: CASSLGGPNAGELFF.